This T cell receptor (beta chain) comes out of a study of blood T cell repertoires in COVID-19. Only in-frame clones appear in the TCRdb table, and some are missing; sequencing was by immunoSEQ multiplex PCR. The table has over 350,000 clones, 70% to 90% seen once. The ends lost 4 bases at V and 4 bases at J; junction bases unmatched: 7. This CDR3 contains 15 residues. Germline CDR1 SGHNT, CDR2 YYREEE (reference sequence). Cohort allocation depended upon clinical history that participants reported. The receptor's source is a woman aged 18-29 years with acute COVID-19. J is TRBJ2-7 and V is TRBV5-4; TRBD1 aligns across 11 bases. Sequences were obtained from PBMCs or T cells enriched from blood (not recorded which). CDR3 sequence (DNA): TGTGCCAGCAGCCGAGATGGACAGGGGGCTTACGAGCAGTACTTC. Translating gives CASSRDGQGAYEQYF.